One sample yielded the 27 T cell receptor beta chains listed below, sequenced in a study of spatial heterogeneity in lung cancer. Described time point: sample taken at primary tumor resection. TCRdb redid the calling of the 5' RACE reads with MiXCR, one entry per CDR3 protein. The sample shows tens of thousands of distinct CDR3 sequences, 3.1% of them seen only once. The sample consisted of normal lung tissue next to the tumor, taken at surgery. The receptors come from a male donor with early-stage non-small cell lung cancer.

The table lists this clonotype with many counts. The chain combines TRBV9 with TRBJ2-7, with TRBD1 matching over 9 bases. CDR1 and CDR2 from the germline V gene are SGDLS and YYNGEE. J lost 3 bases, V lost 0 bases, and 7 bases had no gene match. This CDR3 spans 16 amino acids. This CDR3 is CASSVDAGTGSYEQYF. In DNA form, the CDR3 reads TGTGCCAGCAGCGTAGATGCGGGGACAGGGAGCTACGAGCAGTACTTC.

This clonotype appeared many times. The J gene is TRBJ1-4, the V gene TRBV21-1. TRBV21-1 is a pseudogene segment. The CDR3 spans 14 residues. The CDR3 nucleotides read TGTGCCAGCAGCATGCGAAGAGGTTGGGAAAAACTGTTTTTT. This translates into CASSMRRGWEKLFF.

This clonotype was seen more than once but under ten times. An end of the junction differs from the germline gene, which may be a read error. The V gene is TRBV27, the J gene TRBJ2-7; 8 nucleotides line up with TRBD1. The CDR3 spans 14 residues. Germline CDR1 and CDR2: MNHEY and SMNVEV (reference sequence). The DNA for the CDR3 is TGTGCCAGCACCAAGGACAGGGACTCCCACGAGCAGTACTTC. It translates to CASTKDRDSHEQYF.

This clonotype was detected many times. The rearrangement uses TRBV2 and TRBJ2-4, with D maybe TRBD1 (5 bases). CDR1 is SNHLY and CDR2 is FYNNEI in the germline V gene. The CDR3 contains 14 residues. Deletions cut 5 bases from V and 1 base from J, with 9 bases between. CDR3 in amino acids: CASSMGPAKNIQYF. For the CDR3, the DNA is TGTGCCAGCAGTATGGGGCCGGCCAAAAACATTCAGTACTTC.

This clonotype has a count of ten or more. The rearrangement links TRBV12-3 or TRBV12-4 to TRBJ1-1; a possible D gene is TRBD1 (6 bases). V shed 5 bases and J shed 8 bases, with 21 bases lying between them. This CDR3 has 15 residues. The CDR3 spells CASSTDAGATSEAFF. The CDR3, as DNA: TGTGCCAGCAGTACCGACGCAGGGGCTACCTCCGAAGCTTTCTTT.

Ten or more counts support this clonotype. This sequence joins TRBV7-6 and TRBJ1-4; D call uncertain. This CDR3 has 14 residues. Germline CDR1 and CDR2: SGHVS and FNYEAQ. V lost 5 bases, J lost 1 base, and 8 bases lay in between. As DNA, the CDR3 is TGTGCCAGCAGCCTCGCGGAAACTAATGAAAAACTGTTTTTT. Protein: CASSLAETNEKLFF.

This clonotype was seen repeatedly, ten times or more. This chain links TRBV6-2 or TRBV6-3 with TRBJ2-7; D unresolved. Germline-derived CDR1 and CDR2 are MNHEY and SVGEGT. The length of the CDR3 is 13 residues. Trimming took 6 bases from V and 3 from J, leaving 12 bases between them. CDR3 DNA: TGTGCCAGCAGGCCGACACTTAGCTACGAGCAGTACTTC. Its translation: CASRPTLSYEQYF.

This clonotype was observed once. The V gene is TRBV18, the J gene TRBJ1-5, with a possible D match to TRBD1 (5 bases). The CDR3 length is 15 residues. Per germline, CDR1 KGHSH and CDR2 LQKENI. Between the trimmed V and J ends, which lost 3 bases and 3 bases, there was a span of 12 bases. CDR3 protein: CASSPQGPDNQPQHF. In DNA form, the CDR3 reads TGTGCCAGCTCACCTCAGGGCCCTGACAATCAGCCCCAGCATTTT.

This clonotype was observed a handful of times. The DNA of the CDR3 is TGTGCCAGCAGTCCCCGGGGAAGCGACAATCAGCCCCAGCATTTT. Translated, it gives CASSPRGSDNQPQHF. The J gene is TRBJ1-5, the V gene TRBV25-1; no definite D call. The ends were cut back, 5 bases at V and 3 bases at J, with 14 bases in the middle. CDR3 length: 15 residues. Germline V gene lookup returns CDR1 MGHDK and CDR2 SYGVNS.

The sample holds many counts of this clonotype. The chain carries TRBV6-1 and TRBJ2-3; D tentatively reads TRBD1 or TRBD2 (5 bases each). The CDR3 length is 12 residues. Trimming shortened V by 6 bases and J by 4 bases, and 8 bases separated the two germline ends. CDR1 and CDR2 (germline): MNHNS, SASEGT. The CDR3 DNA sequence: TGTGCCAGCAGAGGGGACGCAGATACGCAGTATTTT. As protein: CASRGDADTQYF.

This clonotype was seen at least ten times. CDR3 coding DNA: TGTGCCAGCAGTGAATTACTAGCCAAAAACATTCAGTACTTC. Protein sequence: CASSELLAKNIQYF. This sequence joins TRBV6-1 and TRBJ2-4; D ambiguous. Germline V gives CDR1 MNHNS, CDR2 SASEGT. The V end was cut by 2 bases, the J end by 0 bases, with 5 bases between. The CDR3 extends over 14 amino acids.

This clonotype was seen ten or more times. The chain is built from TRBV28 and TRBJ1-4; D call uncertain. This CDR3 region has 14 residues. Trimming took 3 bases from V and 2 from J, leaving 7 bases between them. Looked up from germline, CDR1 is MDHEN and CDR2 is SYDVKM. CDR3 protein: CASSFLMTNEKLFF. CDR3 sequence (DNA): TGTGCCAGCAGTTTTCTTATGACTAATGAAAAACTGTTTTTT.

Ten or more counts support this clonotype. The rearrangement links TRBV7-3 to TRBJ2-6; D is ambiguous. Trimming stripped 3 bases from V and 0 bases from J, with 6 bases between. The CDR3 has 15 residues. Per germline, CDR1 SGHTA and CDR2 FQGTGA. CDR3 coding DNA: TGTGCCAGCAGCTTGGACGTCTCTGGGGCCAACGTCCTGACTTTC. Encoded protein: CASSLDVSGANVLTF. Based on the CDR3 plus reference TRBV7-3 and TRBJ2-6, the full variable domain is GAGVSQTPSNKVTEKGKYVELRCDPISGHTALYWYRQSLGQGPEFLIYFQGTGAADDSGLPNDRFFAVRPEGSVSTLKIQRTERGDSAVYLCASSLDVSGANVLTFGAGSRLTVL.

By frequency in the sample, this clonotype is medium-sized (0.01 to 0.1%). The genes are TRBV7-9 and TRBJ2-2, with 8 nucleotides matching TRBD2. Germline V gene lookup returns CDR1 SEHNR and CDR2 FQNEAQ (reference sequence). CDR3 length equals 16 residues. Trimming removed 11 bases from V and 0 bases from J; junction bases left unmatched: 11. The CDR3 region is CAGSGTSASNTGELFF. The CDR3 region has the DNA TGTGCCGGATCCGGGACTAGTGCCTCGAACACCGGGGAGCTGTTTTTT.

This clonotype has ten or more counts. The rearrangement joins TRBV21-1 to TRBJ1-1. TRBV21-1 is described as a pseudogene. CDR3 length equals 9 residues. The DNA of the CDR3 is TGTGCCAGCAGCAAAACTAGGAGATTT. Translated: CASSKTRRF.

About this clonotype: A read error is possible here, since a much larger clone lies one base away. The chain is built from TRBV5-5 and TRBJ1-5, with a possible D match to TRBD1 (5 bases). Looked up from germline, CDR1 is SGHKS and CDR2 is YYEKEE (reference sequence). With 4 bases removed from V and 7 bases from J, the gap between germline ends came to 15 bases. The CDR3 sequence is 14 residues long. The chain's CDR3 is CASSLGHYKQPQHF. CDR3 nucleotide sequence: TGTGCCAGCAGCCTCGGACACTACAAACAGCCCCAGCATTTT. The full variable domain, with the rest looked up from reference TRBV5-5 and TRBJ1-5, is DAGVTQSPTHLIKTRGQQVTLRCSPISGHKSVSWYQQVLGQGPQFIFQYYEKEERGRGNFPDRFSARQFPNYSSELNVNALLLGDSALYLCASSLGHYKQPQHFGDGTRLSIL.

Worth noting for this clonotype: This may be a read error, as it is one base from a much larger clone. The genes are TRBV29-1 and TRBJ2-1, with 7 bases aligning to TRBD2. Germline CDR1 and CDR2: SQVTM and ANQGSEA. Trimming cost V 8 bases and J 6 bases; bases outside gene matches: 10. This CDR3 contains 13 residues. The CDR3 protein is CSSPGLDCNEQFF. The DNA of the CDR3 is TGCAGCAGCCCTGGACTAGACTGCAATGAGCAGTTCTTC.

In this sample, this clonotype turned up many times. The V call is TRBV7-9, the J call TRBJ2-5; TRBD1 is a possible D gene (6 bases). The CDR3 loop spans 16 amino acids. Germline V lookup: CDR1 SEHNR, CDR2 FQNEAQ (reference sequence). V shed 0 bases and J shed 1 base, with 12 bases lying between them. CDR3 residues: CASSLARQALQETQYF. The CDR3 DNA is TGTGCCAGCAGCTTAGCCAGACAGGCCCTCCAAGAGACCCAGTACTTC.

There are many counts of this clonotype. The rearrangement uses TRBV7-9 and TRBJ2-5; D unresolved. Germline CDR1 reads SEHNR; CDR2 reads FQNEAQ (reference sequence). This CDR3 comprises 12 residues. Trimming removed 5 bases at V and 0 bases at J, with 4 bases between. CDR3 sequence: CASSPDQETQYF. DNA of the CDR3: TGTGCCAGCAGCCCTGACCAAGAGACCCAGTACTTC.

To note about this clonotype: This may be a read error: a much more frequent sequence differs by one nucleotide. The chain links TRBV24-1 to TRBJ2-2; possibly TRBD2 for D (6 bases). This CDR3 comprises 14 residues. CDR1 and CDR2 (germline): KGHDR, SFDVKD. The CDR3 DNA reads TGTGCCACCAGTCCGAGAGTGAACACCGGGGGGCTGTTTTTT. This translates into CATSPRVNTGGLFF.

This clonotype was found many times. V is TRBV20-1 and J is TRBJ1-5, with 9 positions matching TRBD1. The CDR3 spans 14 residues. Germline V gene lookup returns CDR1 DFQATT and CDR2 SNEGSKA (reference sequence). After removal of 5 bases from V and 9 bases from J, the junction contained 11 bases not matched to a gene. CDR3 coding DNA: TGCAGTGCTGCTGGGGACAGGGAGCCTCGGCCCCAGCATTTT. Translating it yields CSAAGDREPRPQHF.

The chain has TRBV6-2 or TRBV6-3 and TRBJ1-5; D not resolved. The CDR3 runs 15 residues. Germline V lookup: CDR1 MNHEY, CDR2 SVGEGT. V was clipped by 6 bases and J by 0 bases, with 12 bases between them. This chain's CDR3 is CASRPQDHSNQPQHF. Written as DNA, the CDR3 is TGTGCCAGCAGACCCCAGGACCATAGCAATCAGCCCCAGCATTTT.

This clonotype appeared many times. The chain links TRBV6-6 to TRBJ1-2; D unresolved. CDR1 is MNHNY, CDR2 SVGAGI, per germline (reference sequence). The length of the CDR3 is 19 residues. V dropped 5 bases and J dropped 4 bases, with 29 bases sitting between them. The CDR3 nucleotides are TGTGCCAGCAGTCCCACCTTACTTCTCGTCGTCACAATTTCCTATGGCTACACCTTC. Translation gives CASSPTLLLVVTISYGYTF.

The table lists this clonotype with many counts. The chain joins TRBV27 to TRBJ2-1; 11 bases map to TRBD2. The V gene's germline CDR1 is MNHEY and CDR2 SMNVEV (reference sequence). The CDR3 has 15 amino acids. J gave up 10 bases and V 1 base, and 6 bases lay outside the gene matches. The CDR3: CASSLLAGGLIEQFF. CDR3 bases: TGTGCCAGCAGTTTATTAGCGGGGGGGCTCATCGAGCAGTTCTTC.

This clonotype was counted at least ten times. The chain is built from TRBV7-2 and TRBJ2-3; the D call may be TRBD1 or TRBD2 (5 bases each). Germline V gene sequence: CDR1 SGHTA, CDR2 FQGNSA. The CDR3 sequence is 13 residues long. The V and J ends lost 4 bases and 9 bases respectively, with 14 bases between them. This chain's CDR3 is CASSSGPQRTQYF. The CDR3 DNA reads TGTGCCAGCAGCTCGGGGCCTCAGAGGACGCAGTATTTT.

The table lists this clonotype with many counts. The chain joins TRBV7-2 to TRBJ2-6; unclear D gene. Germline V gene lookup returns CDR1 SGHTA and CDR2 FQGNSA. The CDR3 runs to 16 residues. V lost 2 bases, J lost 2 bases, and 10 bases lay in between. The CDR3 loop reads CASSLKSLTGANVLTF. CDR3 DNA: TGTGCCAGCAGCTTAAAAAGTCTAACTGGGGCCAACGTCCTGACTTTC.

This clonotype was observed at least ten times. The genes are TRBV6-6 and TRBJ2-3; D perhaps matches TRBD2 (6 bases). The CDR3 contains 14 residues. Germline V lookup: CDR1 MNHNY, CDR2 SVGAGI (reference sequence). Trimming removed 6 bases from V and 0 bases from J, with 10 bases in between. Here the CDR3 reads CASRLASSTDTQYF. The CDR3 region has the DNA TGTGCCAGCAGGCTAGCGTCTAGCACAGATACGCAGTATTTT.